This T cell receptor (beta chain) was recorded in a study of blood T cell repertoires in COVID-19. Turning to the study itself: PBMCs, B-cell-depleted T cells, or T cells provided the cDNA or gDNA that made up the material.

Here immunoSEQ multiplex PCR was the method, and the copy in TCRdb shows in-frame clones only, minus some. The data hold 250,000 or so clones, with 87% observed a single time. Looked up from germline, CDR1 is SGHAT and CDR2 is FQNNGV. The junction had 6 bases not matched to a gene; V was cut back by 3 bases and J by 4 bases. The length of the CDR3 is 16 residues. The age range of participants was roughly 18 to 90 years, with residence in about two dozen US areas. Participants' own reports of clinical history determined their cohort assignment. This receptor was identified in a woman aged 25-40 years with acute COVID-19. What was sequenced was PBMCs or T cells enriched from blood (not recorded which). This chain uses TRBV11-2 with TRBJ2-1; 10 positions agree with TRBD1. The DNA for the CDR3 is TGTGCCAGCAGCTTTGCCCGGGACAGGGGTTACAATGAGCAGTTCTTC. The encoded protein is CASSFARDRGYNEQFF.